The clone carrying this TCR beta chain has ten or more counts. Its antigen remains unknown. The CDR3 is made up of 17 amino acids. Germline loops: CDR1 WNHNN, CDR2 SYGVQD (reference sequence). With 0 bases removed from V and 6 bases from J, the gap between germline ends came to 19 bases. Unique molecular identifiers were built into the TCR beta cDNA libraries. TCRdb re-derived calls from the PCR reads in MiXCR, one entry per CDR3 protein. This table holds hundreds of thousands of distinct CDR3 sequences, 25% to 30% found once. These data are taken from a study of post-analysis software for immune sequencing data. Study results and limitations: Significantly lower normalized Chao1 diversity was found in patients with multiple sclerosis relative to controls. Those samples that were prepared in the same batch co-clustered strongly by F measure. Four or five TRBV segments (TRBV5-6, TRBV5-1 and TRBV20-1 among them) occurred more frequently in patients than in controls.

The origin of this receptor is a girl under 18 with multiple sclerosis. The J gene is TRBJ2-3, the V gene TRBV10-1, with no clear D. The sample taken for sequencing was blood. The CDR3 DNA reads as TGCGCCAGCAGTGAGTCCCCGGAAGAAAATCCCACGGATACGCAGTATTTT. It specifies CASSESPEENPTDTQYF.